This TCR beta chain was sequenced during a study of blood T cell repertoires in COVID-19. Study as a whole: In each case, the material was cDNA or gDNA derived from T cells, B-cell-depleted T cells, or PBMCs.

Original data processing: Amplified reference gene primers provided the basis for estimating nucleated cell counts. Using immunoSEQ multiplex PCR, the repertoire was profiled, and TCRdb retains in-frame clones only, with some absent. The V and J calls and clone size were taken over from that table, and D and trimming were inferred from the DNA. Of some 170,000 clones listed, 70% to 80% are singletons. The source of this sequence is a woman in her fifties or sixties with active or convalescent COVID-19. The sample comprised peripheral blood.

CDR3 in DNA: TGTGCCAGCAGTTCGACAGGGGGCAGTACCGGGGAGCTGTTTTTT. It specifies CASSSTGGSTGELFF. V and J are TRBV3-1 (or the pseudogene TRBV3-2) and TRBJ2-2; 10 positions agree with TRBD1. CDR3 length equals 15 residues. Germline V gene sequence: CDR1 LGHDT, CDR2 YNNKEL (reference sequence). Germline trimming cut 6 bases from V and 5 bases from J; bases unmatched to any gene: 6.